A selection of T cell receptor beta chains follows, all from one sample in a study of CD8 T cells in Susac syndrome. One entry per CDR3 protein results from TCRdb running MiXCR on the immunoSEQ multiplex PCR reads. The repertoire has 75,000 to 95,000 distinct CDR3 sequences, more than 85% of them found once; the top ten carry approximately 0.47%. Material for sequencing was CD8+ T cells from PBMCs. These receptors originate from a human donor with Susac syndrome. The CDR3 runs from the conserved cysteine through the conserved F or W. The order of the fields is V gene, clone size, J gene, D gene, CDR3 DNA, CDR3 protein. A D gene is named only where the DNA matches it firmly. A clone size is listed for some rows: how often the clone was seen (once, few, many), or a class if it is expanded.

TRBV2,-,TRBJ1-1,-,TGTGCCACCCAGAGGGTGGCTGGGACTGAAGCTTTCTTT,CATQRVAGTEAFF
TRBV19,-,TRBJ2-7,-,TGTGCCAGTAGTTCCTACTTTGGCTACGAGCAGTACTTC,CASSSYFGYEQYF
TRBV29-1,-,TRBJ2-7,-,TGCAGCGTTGACGGGGGGAAAGACGGGACAGGCGTCTACGAGCAGTACTTC,CSVDGGKDGTGVYEQYF
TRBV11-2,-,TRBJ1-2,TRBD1,TGTGCCAGCAGCTCGGACAGGGGCTATGGCTACACCTTC,CASSSDRGYGYTF
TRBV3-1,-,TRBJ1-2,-,TGTGCCAGCAGCCGAGAGACAGGACCTTATGGCTACACCTTC,CASSRETGPYGYTF
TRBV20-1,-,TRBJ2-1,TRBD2,TGCAGTGCTAGAGGGGGTAGCGGGAGCAATGAGCAGTTCTTC,CSARGGSGSNEQFF
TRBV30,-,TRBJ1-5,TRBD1,TGTGCCTGGAGTGTACGCGGGACAGGTGGTTATCAGCCCCAGCATTTT,CAWSVRGTGGYQPQHF
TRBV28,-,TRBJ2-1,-,TGTGCCAGCAAACGGGGCGGCAATGAGCAGTTCTTC,CASKRGGNEQFF
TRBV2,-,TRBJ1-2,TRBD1,TGTGCCAGCAGCGGGACAGTCCTCTATGGCTACACCTTC,CASSGTVLYGYTF
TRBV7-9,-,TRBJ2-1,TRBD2,TGTGCCAGCAGCTCCCCGCGTGCGGGAGAGTGGAATGAGCAGTTCTTC,CASSSPRAGEWNEQFF
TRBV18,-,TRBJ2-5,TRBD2,TGTGCCAGCTCACCACCGATTAGCGGGCCCCAAGAGACCCAGTACTTC,CASSPPISGPQETQYF
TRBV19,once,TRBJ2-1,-,TGTGCCAGTAGTGCCTCTTCAGGGGGGTCATACAATGAGCAGTTCTTC,CASSASSGGSYNEQFF
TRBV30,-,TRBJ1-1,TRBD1,TGTGCCTGGAGTCCGGGACAGGGCTTCGCTGAAGCTTTCTTT,CAWSPGQGFAEAFF
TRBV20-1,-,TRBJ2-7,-,TGCAGTGCTAGGGACTATCCTACCGGCGCGGTCCACGAGCAGTACTTC,CSARDYPTGAVHEQYF
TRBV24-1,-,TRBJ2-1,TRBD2,TGTGCCACCAGTGATTTCGGACTAGCGGGCTACAATGAGCAGTTCTTC,CATSDFGLAGYNEQFF
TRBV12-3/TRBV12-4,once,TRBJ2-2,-,TGTGCCAGCACCTTCGACAGAGACACCGGGGAGCTGTTTTTT,CASTFDRDTGELFF
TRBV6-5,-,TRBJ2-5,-,TGTGCCAGCAGTTACTCGACGGGATTCGGATCCGAGACCCAGTACTTC,CASSYSTGFGSETQYF
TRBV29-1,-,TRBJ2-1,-,TGCAGCGTTGAAGAACGGGACGATGAGCAGTTCTTC,CSVEERDDEQFF
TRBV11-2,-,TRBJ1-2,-,TGTGCCAGCAGCCCGCCTCACTACACGTGGGGGCAAGGCTACACCTTC,CASSPPHYTWGQGYTF
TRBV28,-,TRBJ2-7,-,TGTGCCAGCAGTTCACTTCGGGAGACCTACGAGCAGTACTTC,CASSSLRETYEQYF